The 15 T cell receptor beta chains presented below share a single source sample, sequenced in a study of cytomegalovirus exposure and HLA in healthy donors. Primers for the PCR totalled 60 Vbeta and 13 Jbeta. Data came from immunoSEQ multiplex PCR; TCRdb stores just in-frame clones and leaves some out. The sample has some 170,000 clones, about 80% seen once. Sequenced input: PBMCs. The receptors were sampled from a woman between 25 and 40 years old in good health and CMV-seronegative.

The gene calls are TRBV7-9 and TRBJ2-1, with 7 positions matching TRBD2. The ends lost 5 bases at V and 6 bases at J; junction bases unmatched: 10. This CDR3 has 15 amino acids. In germline, CDR1 is SEHNR, CDR2 FQNEAQ (reference sequence). CDR3 sequence reads: CASSPGTNYRNEQFF. CDR3 nucleotides: TGTGCCAGCAGCCCAGGGACTAATTATCGCAATGAGCAGTTCTTC.

In its sample, this clone was seen a few times. J is TRBJ1-3 and V is TRBV28; perhaps TRBD1 as D (5 bases). Trimming took 6 bases from V and 4 from J, leaving 22 bases between them. The CDR3 is 17 residues long. The V gene's germline CDR1 is MDHEN and CDR2 SYDVKM. CDR3 loop: CASRTPTGDGVGNTIYF. In DNA form, the CDR3 reads TGTGCCAGCAGGACCCCTACGGGGGACGGAGTGGGAAACACCATATATTTT.

This rearrangement joins TRBV4-1 to TRBJ2-7, with TRBD2 as a possible D gene (5 bases). The V and J ends lost 3 bases and 3 bases respectively, with 15 bases between them. Germline CDR1 and CDR2: MGHRA and YSYEKL. The CDR3 runs to 15 residues. CDR3 in DNA: TGCGCCAGCAGCCACCCGGTCAGAGGGCACTACGAGCAGTACTTC. Translating gives CASSHPVRGHYEQYF.

The CDR3 DNA is TGTGCCAGTAAACTCCCGGGGTTCAATTCACCCCTCCACTTT. This encodes CASKLPGFNSPLHF. J is TRBJ1-6 and V is TRBV19; D uncertain. Trimming pared 7 bases from V and 7 bases from J, leaving 14 bases between. CDR1 and CDR2 from the germline V gene are LNHDA and SQIVND (reference sequence). The CDR3 spans 14 residues.

This chain connects TRBV5-1 to TRBJ2-7; the match to TRBD1 covers 10 bases. The J segment lost 3 bases and the V segment lost 5 bases, leaving 8 bases of the junction unmatched. CDR3 length: 15 amino acids. Germline V gene sequence: CDR1 SGHRS, CDR2 YFSETQ. The chain's CDR3 is CASRELTGGLYEQYF. CDR3 DNA sequence: TGCGCCAGCAGGGAATTGACAGGGGGCCTCTACGAGCAGTACTTC.

This clone appeared a single time. Germline and junction disagree at one end, which may indicate a read error. The rearrangement links TRBV14 to TRBJ1-2; D gene unclear. Germline CDR1 and CDR2: SGHDN and FVKESK. The CDR3 has 13 residues. This CDR3 is CASSQGAAYGCTF. The CDR3 bases are TGTGCCAGCAGCCAAGGGGCAGCTTATGGCTGCACCTTC.

This chain joins TRBV7-2 and TRBJ2-7; maybe TRBD1 (6 bases). With 8 bases removed from V and 4 bases from J, the gap between germline ends came to 18 bases. The CDR3 runs 14 residues. Germline V gives CDR1 SGHTA, CDR2 FQGNSA. CDR3 DNA sequence: TGTGCCAGCGGACCGACAGGTACATTATACGAGCAGTACTTC. Translating gives CASGPTGTLYEQYF.

The chain's CDR3 is CASSEGIGTSGFYEQYF. In DNA, the CDR3 is TGTGCCAGCAGCGAGGGGATCGGGACTAGCGGTTTCTACGAGCAGTACTTC. V gene TRBV9 combines with J gene TRBJ2-7; 11 nucleotides agree with TRBD2. The CDR3 sequence is 17 residues long. Germline assignment: CDR1 SGDLS and CDR2 YYNGEE. J was trimmed by 3 bases and V by 3 bases; bases with no gene match: 11.

This clone was counted a single time. The chain recombines TRBV7-6 with TRBJ2-2, with TRBD1 matching 9 bases. Germline loops: CDR1 SGHVS, CDR2 FNYEAQ. Germline trimming cut 1 base from V and 4 bases from J; bases unmatched to any gene: 7. The CDR3 length is 17 residues. The CDR3, as DNA: TGTGCCAGCAGCTTAGTACCGGGACAGGGAGGCACCGGGGAGCTGTTTTTT. It is translated as CASSLVPGQGGTGELFF.

This clone was counted between two and nine times. The chain uses TRBV2 and TRBJ2-7; 9 bases agree with TRBD2. With 4 bases clipped from V and 2 bases from J, the junction kept 12 bases outside the gene matches. CDR3 length: 17 amino acids. Germline V gene sequence: CDR1 SNHLY, CDR2 FYNNEI. The CDR3 region is CASSGAAGTSSPYEQYF. The CDR3 DNA sequence: TGTGCCAGCAGTGGGGCGGCCGGGACTAGCTCTCCCTACGAGCAGTACTTC.

The chain joins TRBV7-2 to TRBJ2-7; 7 positions agree with TRBD2. Trimming cost V 6 bases and J 7 bases; bases outside gene matches: 9. Germline V gives CDR1 SGHTA, CDR2 FQGNSA. The CDR3 has 13 amino acids. DNA for the CDR3: TGTGCCAGCAGTCGACTACCCGGGGGGGAGCAGTACTTC. Translated, it gives CASSRLPGGEQYF.

The CDR3, as DNA: TGCGCCAGCAGCCAGGCGGGGGGAACTAATGAAAAACTGTTTTTT. This encodes CASSQAGGTNEKLFF. V usage is TRBV4-1 and J usage is TRBJ1-4, with a possible D match to TRBD1 (5 bases). The CDR3 extends over 15 amino acids. The V gene lost 3 bases and the J gene lost 1 base, with 9 bases spanning the gap. Germline V gene sequence: CDR1 MGHRA, CDR2 YSYEKL.

The CDR3 nucleotides are TGTGCCAGCAGTTATGGGGCGGCGTTCTATGGCTACACCTTC. Protein: CASSYGAAFYGYTF. This chain joins TRBV6-5 and TRBJ1-2, with D tentatively TRBD1 (5 bases). The CDR3 contains 14 residues. V was clipped by 3 bases and J by 4 bases, with 12 bases between them. Germline V lookup: CDR1 MNHEY, CDR2 SVGAGI.

The chain couples TRBV6-6 to TRBJ2-1; possibly TRBD2 for D (6 bases). Germline V gene data show CDR1 as MNHNY and CDR2 as SVGAGI (reference sequence). The CDR3 loop spans 16 amino acids. With 4 bases removed from V and 0 bases from J, the gap between germline ends came to 13 bases. CDR3 amino acids: CASSSSSGSSYNEQFF. The CDR3 coding sequence is TGTGCCAGCAGTTCTAGTAGCGGAAGCTCCTACAATGAGCAGTTCTTC.

This rearrangement joins TRBV6-5 to TRBJ2-1; TRBD1 aligns across 7 bases. The germline gives CDR1 MNHEY, CDR2 SVGAGI. This CDR3 contains 14 residues. Trimming at V came to 6 bases and at J to 2 bases, leaving 4 bases not matched to a gene. The CDR3 DNA sequence: TGTGCCAGCAGGCGACAGGGAGCCTACAATGAGCAGTTCTTC. Protein: CASRRQGAYNEQFF.